Below, one T cell receptor (beta chain) is given with its context. Its antigen is currently unknown. This entry belongs to a study of shared clonotypes between healthy human individuals. General study findings and limits: All-four-donor shared clonotypes had higher generation probabilities than non-shared clonotypes did.

This CDR3 region has 18 residues. V dropped 5 bases and J dropped 0 bases, with 17 bases sitting between them. CDR1 is PRHDT and CDR2 is FYEKMQ in the germline V gene (reference sequence). It was CD45RO-negative cells, positively selected for CCR7, that made up naive CD8 cells, with terminally differentiated effector memory CD45RA+ cells excluded. The study drew its donors from healthy HIV-negative adults without recent acute infections or vaccinations. Here immunoSEQ multiplex PCR was the method, and the copy in TCRdb shows in-frame clones only, minus some. This repertoire shows roughly 2 million clones, 85% to 95% found once; its top ten account for more than 0.95%.

The chain recombines TRBV13 with TRBJ2-6; D tentatively fits TRBD1 or TRBD2 (5 bases each). Sequenced input: naive CD8+ T cells sorted from blood. The receptor was isolated from a young man in good health. The DNA of the CDR3 is TGTGCCAGCAGCGACCCGGGGCAGACCTCCTCTGGGGCCAACGTCCTGACTTTC. As protein: CASSDPGQTSSGANVLTF.